The present T cell receptor beta chain was sequenced within a study of response to subunit inactivated influenza vaccine. Study conclusions and caveats: Seasonal influenza vaccination, on each occasion, was suggested by the authors to recruit few new T cells.

With regard to this clonotype: The antigen remains unidentified.

TCRdb reanalysed the RT-PCR reads using MiXCR and keeps one entry per CDR3 protein. This table holds approximately 530,000 distinct CDR3 sequences, 10% to 15% found once. CDR3 size: 15 residues. V was pared by 3 bases and J by 0 bases, with 9 bases between. From germline, CDR1 is MRHNA and CDR2 SNTAGT. This chain uses TRBV6-4 with TRBJ2-1; D remains unclear. Sequenced here: PBMCs from blood, sampled 35 to 45 days after vaccination. The receptor comes from a man aged 50 or older who received an inactivated influenza vaccine. CDR3 nucleotide sequence: TGTGCCAGCAGTGAGTATTCAAACTCCTACAATGAGCAGTTCTTC. Its protein product is CASSEYSNSYNEQFF.